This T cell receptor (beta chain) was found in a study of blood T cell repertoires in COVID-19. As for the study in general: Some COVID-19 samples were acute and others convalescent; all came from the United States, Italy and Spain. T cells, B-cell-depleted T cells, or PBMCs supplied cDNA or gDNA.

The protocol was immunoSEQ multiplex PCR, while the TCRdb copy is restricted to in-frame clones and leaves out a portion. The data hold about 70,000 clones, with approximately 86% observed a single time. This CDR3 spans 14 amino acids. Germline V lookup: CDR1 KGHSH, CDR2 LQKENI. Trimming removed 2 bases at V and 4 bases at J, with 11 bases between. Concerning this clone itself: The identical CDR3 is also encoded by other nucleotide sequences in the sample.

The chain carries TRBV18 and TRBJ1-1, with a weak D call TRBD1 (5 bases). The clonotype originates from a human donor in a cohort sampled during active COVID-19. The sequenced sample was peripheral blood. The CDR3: CASSPGQGGTEAFF. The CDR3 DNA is TGTGCCAGCTCACCAGGGCAGGGTGGCACTGAAGCTTTCTTT. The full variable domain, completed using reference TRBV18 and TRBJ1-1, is NAGVMQNPRHLVRRRGQEARLRCSPMKGHSHVYWYRQLPEEGLKFMVYLQKENIIDESGMPKERFSAEFPKEGPSILRIQQVVRGDSAAYFCASSPGQGGTEAFFGQGTRLTVV.